These T cell receptor beta chains were read from a single sample in a study of T cell changes during pregnancy in multiple sclerosis. TCRdb's copy holds only in-frame clones and misses some; the assay was immunoSEQ multiplex PCR. Of about 40,000 clones detected, about 88% appear once; the ten largest clones hold 0.9% to 1.5%. Here the sequenced sample was CD4+ T cells from peripheral blood mononuclear cells, taken before pregnancy. The origin of the receptors is a female donor with multiple sclerosis, enrolled in a pregnancy study. The CDR3 runs from the conserved cysteine through the conserved F or W. Fields, in order: V gene, D gene, clone size, J gene, CDR3 DNA, CDR3 protein. The D gene is left open where the match is weak. Some rows have no size entry. The others give once, few or many, or a class for an expanded clone.

TRBV7-9	TRBD1	.	TRBJ2-2	TGTGCCAGCAGCTTAAGGGACAGGGGCACCGGGGAGCTGTTTTTT	CASSLRDRGTGELFF
TRBV5-1	TRBD1	.	TRBJ1-4	TGCGCCAGCAGCTTGGCATTGGACAGGGGGGGAAATGAAAAACTGTTTTTT	CASSLALDRGGNEKLFF
TRBV9	TRBD2	.	TRBJ2-7	TGTGCCAGCAGCGTAACTGGGACTAGCGGGGACTACGAGCAGTACTTC	CASSVTGTSGDYEQYF
TRBV4-3	TRBD2	.	TRBJ2-1	TGCGCCAGCAGCCAGAGGACTAGCGGGTACAATGAGCAGTTCTTC	CASSQRTSGYNEQFF
TRBV11-2	.	.	TRBJ2-5	TGTGCCAGCAGCATCCGGTTGGAGACCCAGTACTTC	CASSIRLETQYF
TRBV2	.	.	TRBJ1-3	TGTGCCAGCAGTGCTTCTGGAAACACCATATATTTT	CASSASGNTIYF
TRBV6-1	.	.	TRBJ2-5	TGTGCCAGCAGTGACCTAGGTGGGGCTACACAAGAGACCCAGTACTTC	CASSDLGGATQETQYF
TRBV6-1	TRBD1	.	TRBJ1-1	TGTGCCAGCAGTGAAGTAAGGAGGCCAGGGGGATCCTGGACTGAAGCTTTCTTT	CASSEVRRPGGSWTEAFF
TRBV21-1	.	.	TRBJ2-7	TGTGCCAGCACTAAGGCGGGAGAGTACGAGCAGTACTTC	CASTKAGEYEQYF
TRBV10-3	.	.	TRBJ1-6	TGTGCCATCACCGAGAGGGCGGATAATTCACCCCTCCACTTT	CAITERADNSPLHF
TRBV9	TRBD2	.	TRBJ2-1	TGTGCCAGCAGCGTTGGGGTTCGGGGGGTTTACTACAATGAGCAGTTCTTC	CASSVGVRGVYYNEQFF
TRBV5-4	TRBD2	.	TRBJ2-1	TGTGCCAGCAGCTCGGGACTAGCGGGAGGGCTTGAGCAGTTCTTC	CASSSGLAGGLEQFF
TRBV7-2	.	.	TRBJ1-1	TGTGCCAGCAGCTCCATAACCCCGGGACAACCTTTCTTT	CASSSITPGQPFF
TRBV27	.	.	TRBJ1-1	TGTGCCAGCAGTGCTTCCGCGGGGAGGTTCAACACTGAAGCTTTCTTT	CASSASAGRFNTEAFF
TRBV4-1	.	.	TRBJ2-7	TGCGCCAGCAGCCAAGATATGGATAGAGGGTTGAGCTCCTACGAGCAGTACTTC	CASSQDMDRGLSSYEQYF
TRBV2	TRBD1	.	TRBJ1-2	TGTGCCAGCAGCCCAACAGGGGACAACTATGGCTACACCTTC	CASSPTGDNYGYTF
TRBV6-1	.	.	TRBJ1-6	TGTGCCAGCAGTGTCTCCTATCTAGCCTATAATTCACCCCTCCACTTT	CASSVSYLAYNSPLHF
TRBV5-1	TRBD1	.	TRBJ2-6	TGCGCCAGCAGCTTGGGGACAGGGCCTCCTGGGGCCAACGTCCTGACTTTC	CASSLGTGPPGANVLTF
TRBV18	TRBD1	.	TRBJ2-1	TGTGCCAGCTCAACTCGACAGGGTTACAATGAGCAGTTCTTC	CASSTRQGYNEQFF
TRBV9	TRBD1	.	TRBJ2-7	TGTGCCAGCAGCGTCGGGACAGGTGCCTACGAGCAGTACTTC	CASSVGTGAYEQYF
TRBV7-8	.	.	TRBJ1-2	TGTGCCAGCAGCTCAGGGGATTTTGGCTACACCTTC	CASSSGDFGYTF
TRBV5-1	.	.	TRBJ2-1	TGCGCCAGCAACCCCGGGACAATTTACAATGAGCAGTTCTTC	CASNPGTIYNEQFF
TRBV7-9	TRBD2	.	TRBJ2-1	TGTGCCAGCAGCTTAAGGCTAGCGGGAGATAATGAGCAGTTCTTC	CASSLRLAGDNEQFF
TRBV7-9	.	.	TRBJ2-3	TGTGCCAGCAGCCAAAGGCAGGGATCCCACACAGATACGCAGTATTTT	CASSQRQGSHTDTQYF
TRBV7-9	.	.	TRBJ2-2	TGTGCCAGCAGGGACGCACGACAGTCCGGGGAGCTGTTTTTT	CASRDARQSGELFF
TRBV7-2	.	once	TRBJ2-5	TGTGCCAGCAGCCGCGCGACTGACGGAGAGACCCAGTACTTC	CASSRATDGETQYF
TRBV2	TRBD2	.	TRBJ2-1	TGTGCCAGCAATAAGGAACTAGCGGGAATGAATGAGCAGTTCTTC	CASNKELAGMNEQFF
TRBV19	.	.	TRBJ1-5	TGTGCCAGTAGTACCAGGGCTCGGGGCAATCAGCCCCAGCATTTT	CASSTRARGNQPQHF
TRBV10-2	TRBD2	few	TRBJ2-7	TGCGCCAGCAGTTTCACCGGGACTAGTGACGAGCAGTACTTC	CASSFTGTSDEQYF
TRBV28	.	.	TRBJ1-3	TGTGCCAGCAGTTCGACAGGTTTTGGAAACACCATATATTTT	CASSSTGFGNTIYF
TRBV4-2	.	.	TRBJ1-2	TGTGCCAGCAGCCAAGATGACAGCTCTAACTATGGCTACACCTTC	CASSQDDSSNYGYTF
TRBV7-9	TRBD1	.	TRBJ2-1	TGTGCCAGCAGCTTGGACCAGACAGGGGCCAATGAGCAGTTCTTC	CASSLDQTGANEQFF
TRBV4-3	.	.	TRBJ2-3	TGCGCCAGCAGCCAAGGTCACAGCCGAAGCACAGATACGCAGTATTTT	CASSQGHSRSTDTQYF